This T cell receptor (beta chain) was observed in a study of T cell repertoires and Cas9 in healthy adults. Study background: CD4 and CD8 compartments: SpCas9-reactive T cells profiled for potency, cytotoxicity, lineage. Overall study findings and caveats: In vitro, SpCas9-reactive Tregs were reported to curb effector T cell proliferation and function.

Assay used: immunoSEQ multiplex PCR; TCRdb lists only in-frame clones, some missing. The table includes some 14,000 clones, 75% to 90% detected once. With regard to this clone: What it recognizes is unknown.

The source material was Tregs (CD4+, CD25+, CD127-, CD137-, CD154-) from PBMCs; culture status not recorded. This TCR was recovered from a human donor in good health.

CDR3 region: CASSKQGGTEAFF. The CDR3, as DNA: TGTGCCAGCAGCAAACAGGGGGGCACTGAAGCTTTCTTT. The chain links TRBV11-3 to TRBJ1-1, with 8 bases that match TRBD1. Germline V gene lookup returns CDR1 SGHNT and CDR2 YENEEA. The CDR3 has 13 residues. The junction had 3 bases not matched to a gene; V was cut back by 5 bases and J by 4 bases.